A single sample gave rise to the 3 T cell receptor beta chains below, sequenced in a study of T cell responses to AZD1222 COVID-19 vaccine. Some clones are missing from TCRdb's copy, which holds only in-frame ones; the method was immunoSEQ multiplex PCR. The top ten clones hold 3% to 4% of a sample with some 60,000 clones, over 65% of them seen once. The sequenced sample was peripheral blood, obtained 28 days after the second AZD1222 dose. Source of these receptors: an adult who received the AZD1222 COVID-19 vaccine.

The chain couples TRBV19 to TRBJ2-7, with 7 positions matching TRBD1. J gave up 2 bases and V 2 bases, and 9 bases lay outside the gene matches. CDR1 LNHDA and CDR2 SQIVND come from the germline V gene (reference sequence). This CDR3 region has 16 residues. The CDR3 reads CASSIRVNRGTYEQYF. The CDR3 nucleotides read TGTGCCAGTAGTATAAGGGTCAACAGGGGCACCTACGAGCAGTACTTC.

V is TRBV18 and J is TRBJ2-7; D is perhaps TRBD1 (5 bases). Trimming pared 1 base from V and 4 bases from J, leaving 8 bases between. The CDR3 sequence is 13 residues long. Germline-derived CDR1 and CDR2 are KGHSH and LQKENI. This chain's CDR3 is CASSPLDRYEQYF. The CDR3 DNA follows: TGTGCCAGCTCACCACTAGACAGATACGAGCAGTACTTC.

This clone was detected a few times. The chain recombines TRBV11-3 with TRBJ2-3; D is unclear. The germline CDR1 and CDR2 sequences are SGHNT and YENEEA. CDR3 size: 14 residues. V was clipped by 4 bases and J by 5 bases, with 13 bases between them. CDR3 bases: TGTGCCAGCAGCTCCATCAAGACCCGAGATACGCAGTATTTT. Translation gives CASSSIKTRDTQYF. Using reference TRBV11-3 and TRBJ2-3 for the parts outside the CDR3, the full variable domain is EAGVVQSPRYKIIEKKQPVAFWCNPISGHNTLYWYLQNLGQGPELLIRYENEEAVDDSQLPKDRFSAERLKGVDSTLKIQPAELGDSAVYLCASSSIKTRDTQYFGPGTRLTVL.